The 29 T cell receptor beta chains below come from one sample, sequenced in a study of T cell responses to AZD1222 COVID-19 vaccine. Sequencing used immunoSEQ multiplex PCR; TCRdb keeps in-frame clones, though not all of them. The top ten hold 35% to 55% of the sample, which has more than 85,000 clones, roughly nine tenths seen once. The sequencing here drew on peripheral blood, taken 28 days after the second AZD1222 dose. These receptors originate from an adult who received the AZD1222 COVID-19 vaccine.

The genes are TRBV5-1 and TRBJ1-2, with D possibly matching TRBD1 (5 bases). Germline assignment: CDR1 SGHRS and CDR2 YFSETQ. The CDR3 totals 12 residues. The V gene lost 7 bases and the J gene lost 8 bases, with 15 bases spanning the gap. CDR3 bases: TGCGCCAGCTCCAAACTGGGGGAGGGCTACACCTTC. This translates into CASSKLGEGYTF.

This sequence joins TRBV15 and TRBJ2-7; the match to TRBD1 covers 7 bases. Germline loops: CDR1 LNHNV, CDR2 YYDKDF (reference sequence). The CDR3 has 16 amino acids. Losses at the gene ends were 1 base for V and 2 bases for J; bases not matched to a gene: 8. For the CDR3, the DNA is TGTGCCACCAGCAGAGGTGGAGGACAGGACGCCTACGAGCAGTACTTC. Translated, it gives CATSRGGGQDAYEQYF.

The DNA of the CDR3 is TGTGCCAGCAGTACTCCGACAGGGGGCAGAGATACGCAGTATTTT. Amino acids: CASSTPTGGRDTQYF. J is TRBJ2-3 and V is TRBV28, with TRBD1 matching 10 bases. V lost 5 bases to trimming and J lost 5 bases; unmatched junction nucleotides: 7. CDR3 length: 15 residues. Germline lookup yields CDR1 MDHEN and CDR2 SYDVKM.

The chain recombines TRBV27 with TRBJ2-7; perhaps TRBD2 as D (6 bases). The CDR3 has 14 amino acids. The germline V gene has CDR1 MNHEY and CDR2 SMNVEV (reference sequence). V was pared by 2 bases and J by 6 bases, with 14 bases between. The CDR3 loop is CASSLLRDLAEQYF. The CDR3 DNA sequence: TGTGCCAGCAGTTTACTGCGGGATTTGGCCGAGCAGTACTTC.

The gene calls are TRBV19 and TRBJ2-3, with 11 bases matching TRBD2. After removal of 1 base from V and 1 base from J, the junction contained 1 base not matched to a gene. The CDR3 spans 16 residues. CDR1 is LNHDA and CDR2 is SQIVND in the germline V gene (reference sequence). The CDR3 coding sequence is TGTGCCAGTAGTATAGGGGGACTAGCGGGCACAGATACGCAGTATTTT. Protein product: CASSIGGLAGTDTQYF.

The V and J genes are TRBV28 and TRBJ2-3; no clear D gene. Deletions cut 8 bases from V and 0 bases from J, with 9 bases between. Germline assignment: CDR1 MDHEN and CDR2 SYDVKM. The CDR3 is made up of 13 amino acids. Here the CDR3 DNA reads TGTGCCAGCCGTCGCGTTAGCACAGATACGCAGTATTTT. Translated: CASRRVSTDTQYF. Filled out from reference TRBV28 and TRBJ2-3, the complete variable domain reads DVKVTQSSRYLVKRTGEKVFLECVQDMDHENMFWYRQDPGLGLRLIYFSYDVKMKEKGDIPEGYSVSREKKERFSLILESASTNQTSMYLCASRRVSTDTQYFGPGTRLTVL.

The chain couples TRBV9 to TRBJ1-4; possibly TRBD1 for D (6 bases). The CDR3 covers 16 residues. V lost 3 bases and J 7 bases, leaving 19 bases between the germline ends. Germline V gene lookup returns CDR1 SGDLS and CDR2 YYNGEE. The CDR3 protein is CASSASLGGDSEKLFF. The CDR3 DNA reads TGTGCCAGCAGCGCCTCCTTAGGGGGGGATAGTGAAAAACTGTTTTTT.

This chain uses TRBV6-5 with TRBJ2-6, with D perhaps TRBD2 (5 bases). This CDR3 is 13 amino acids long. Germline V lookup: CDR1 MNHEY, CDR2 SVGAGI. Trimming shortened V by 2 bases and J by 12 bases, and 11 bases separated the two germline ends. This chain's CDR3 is CASSYGRGGVLTF. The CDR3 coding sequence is TGTGCCAGCAGTTACGGGCGAGGAGGCGTCCTGACTTTC.

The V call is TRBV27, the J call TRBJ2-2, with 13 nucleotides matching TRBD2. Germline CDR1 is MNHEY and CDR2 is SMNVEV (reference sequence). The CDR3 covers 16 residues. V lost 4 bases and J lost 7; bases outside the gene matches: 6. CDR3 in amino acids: CASSSGLAGANGELFF. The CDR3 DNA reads TGTGCCAGCAGTTCCGGACTAGCGGGAGCAAACGGGGAGCTGTTTTTT.

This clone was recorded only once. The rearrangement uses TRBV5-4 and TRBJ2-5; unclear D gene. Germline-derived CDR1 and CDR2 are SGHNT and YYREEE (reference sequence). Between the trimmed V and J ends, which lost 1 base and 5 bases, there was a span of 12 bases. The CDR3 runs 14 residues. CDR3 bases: TGTGCCAGCAGCTTGCCCACGTCCCCCGAGACCCAGTACTTC. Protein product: CASSLPTSPETQYF.

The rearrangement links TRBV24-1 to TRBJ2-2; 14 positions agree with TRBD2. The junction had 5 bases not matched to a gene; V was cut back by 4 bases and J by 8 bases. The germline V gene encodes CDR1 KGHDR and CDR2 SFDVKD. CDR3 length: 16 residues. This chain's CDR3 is CATSERGLAGEGELFF. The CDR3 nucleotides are TGTGCCACCAGTGAGCGGGGACTAGCGGGAGAAGGGGAGCTGTTTTTT.

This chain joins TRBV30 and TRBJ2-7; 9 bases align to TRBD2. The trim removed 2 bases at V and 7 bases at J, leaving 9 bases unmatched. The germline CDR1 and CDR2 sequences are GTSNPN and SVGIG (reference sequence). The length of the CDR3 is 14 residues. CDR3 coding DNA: TGTGCCTGGAGTCTAGGAGCGGGAGGTCCGGAGCAGTACTTC. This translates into CAWSLGAGGPEQYF.

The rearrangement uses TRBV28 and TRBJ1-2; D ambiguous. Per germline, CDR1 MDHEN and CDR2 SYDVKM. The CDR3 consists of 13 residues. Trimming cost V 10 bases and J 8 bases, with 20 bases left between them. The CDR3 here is CANSPQHNQGYTF. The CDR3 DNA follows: TGTGCCAACAGCCCCCAGCATAATCAAGGCTACACCTTC.

The CDR3 coding sequence is TGTGCCAGCAGCTTGGCCGTCCCCACTGAAGCTTTCTTT. Encoded protein: CASSLAVPTEAFF. The J gene is TRBJ1-1, the V gene TRBV5-6; no definite D call. V gave up 0 bases and J gave up 4 bases, with 7 bases separating them. This CDR3 has 13 residues. Looked up from germline, CDR1 is SGHDT and CDR2 is YYEEEE.

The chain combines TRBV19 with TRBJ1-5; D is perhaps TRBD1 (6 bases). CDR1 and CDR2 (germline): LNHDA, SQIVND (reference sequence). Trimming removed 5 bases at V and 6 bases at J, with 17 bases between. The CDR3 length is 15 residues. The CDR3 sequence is CASSGQGHPAQPQHF. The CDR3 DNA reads TGTGCCAGTAGTGGTCAGGGACATCCGGCTCAGCCCCAGCATTTT.

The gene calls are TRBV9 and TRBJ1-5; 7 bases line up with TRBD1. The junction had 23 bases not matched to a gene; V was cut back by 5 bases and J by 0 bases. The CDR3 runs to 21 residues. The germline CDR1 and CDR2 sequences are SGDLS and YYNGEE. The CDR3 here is CASRIGPRRGTETYSNQPQHF. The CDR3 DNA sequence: TGTGCCAGCAGAATTGGCCCCCGGAGGGGGACAGAGACGTATAGCAATCAGCCCCAGCATTTT. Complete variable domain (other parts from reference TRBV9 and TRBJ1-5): DSGVTQTPKHLITATGQRVTLRCSPRSGDLSVYWYQQSLDQGLQFLIQYYNGEERAKGNILERFSAQQFPDLHSELNLSSLELGDSALYFCASRIGPRRGTETYSNQPQHFGDGTRLSIL.

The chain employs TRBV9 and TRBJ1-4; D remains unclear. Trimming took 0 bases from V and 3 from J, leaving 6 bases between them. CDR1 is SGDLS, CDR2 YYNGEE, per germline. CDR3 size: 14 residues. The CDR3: CASSVGEANEKLFF. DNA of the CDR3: TGTGCCAGCAGCGTAGGTGAGGCTAATGAAAAACTGTTTTTT.

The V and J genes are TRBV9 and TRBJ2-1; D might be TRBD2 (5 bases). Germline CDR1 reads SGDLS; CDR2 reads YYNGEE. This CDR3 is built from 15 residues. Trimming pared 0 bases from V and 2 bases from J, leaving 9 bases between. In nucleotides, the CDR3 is TGTGCCAGCAGCGTAGCGGACTTCGCCTACAATGAGCAGTTCTTC. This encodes CASSVADFAYNEQFF.

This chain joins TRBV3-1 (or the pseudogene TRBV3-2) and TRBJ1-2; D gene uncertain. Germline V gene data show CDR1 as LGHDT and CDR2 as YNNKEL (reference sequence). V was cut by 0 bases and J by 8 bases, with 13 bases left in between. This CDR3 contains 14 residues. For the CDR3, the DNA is TGTGCCAGCAGCCAAGAAGGAATCTCAGGAGGCTACACCTTC. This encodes CASSQEGISGGYTF.

In DNA, the CDR3 is TGTGCCAGCAGTGAAGGAGGGCAGGGTGGGGTCTACGAGCAGTACTTC. Translation: CASSEGGQGGVYEQYF. This chain links TRBV6-1 with TRBJ2-7, with D perhaps being TRBD1 or TRBD2 (5 bases each). The V end was cut by 1 base, the J end by 3 bases, with 16 bases between. This CDR3 has 16 residues. CDR1 is MNHNS, CDR2 SASEGT, per germline.

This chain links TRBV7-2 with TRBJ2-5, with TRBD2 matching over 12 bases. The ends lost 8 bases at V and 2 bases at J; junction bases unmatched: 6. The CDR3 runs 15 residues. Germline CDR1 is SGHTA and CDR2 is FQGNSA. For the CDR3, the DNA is TGTGCCAGCCTAGGACTAGCGGGACGTCAAGAGACCCAGTACTTC. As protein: CASLGLAGRQETQYF.

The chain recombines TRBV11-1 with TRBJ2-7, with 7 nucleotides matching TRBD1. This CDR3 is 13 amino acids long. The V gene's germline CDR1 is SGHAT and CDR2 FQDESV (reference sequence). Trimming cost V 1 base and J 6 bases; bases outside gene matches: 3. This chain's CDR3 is CASSLGQGTEQYF. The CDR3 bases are TGTGCCAGCAGCTTAGGACAGGGAACCGAGCAGTACTTC. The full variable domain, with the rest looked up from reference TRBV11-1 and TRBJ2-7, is EAEVAQSPRYKITEKSQAVAFWCDPISGHATLYWYRQILGQGPELLVQFQDESVVDDSQLPKDRFSAERLKGVDSTLKIQPAELGDSAMYLCASSLGQGTEQYFGPGTRLTVT.

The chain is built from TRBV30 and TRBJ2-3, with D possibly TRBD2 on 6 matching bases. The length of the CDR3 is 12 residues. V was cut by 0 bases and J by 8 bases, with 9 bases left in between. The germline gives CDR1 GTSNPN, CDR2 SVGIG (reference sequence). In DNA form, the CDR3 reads TGTGCCTGGAGTGTGGGACTGGCTACGCAGTATTTT. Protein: CAWSVGLATQYF.

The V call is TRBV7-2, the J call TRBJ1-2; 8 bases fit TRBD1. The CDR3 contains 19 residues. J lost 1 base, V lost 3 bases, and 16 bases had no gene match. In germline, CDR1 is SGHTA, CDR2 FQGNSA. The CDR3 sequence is CASSFFGTGQAAFNYGYTF. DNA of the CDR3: TGTGCCAGCAGCTTTTTTGGAACGGGACAGGCAGCTTTTAACTATGGCTACACCTTC.

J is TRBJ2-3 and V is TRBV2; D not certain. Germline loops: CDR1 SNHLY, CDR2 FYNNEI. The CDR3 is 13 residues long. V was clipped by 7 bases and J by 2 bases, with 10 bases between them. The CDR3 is CASKGGYTDTQYF. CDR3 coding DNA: TGTGCCAGCAAGGGTGGTTACACAGATACGCAGTATTTT.

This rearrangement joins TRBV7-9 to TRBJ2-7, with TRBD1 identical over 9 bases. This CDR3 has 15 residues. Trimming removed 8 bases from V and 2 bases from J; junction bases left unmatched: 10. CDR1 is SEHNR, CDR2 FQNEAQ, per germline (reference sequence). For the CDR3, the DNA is TGTGCCAGCCAGCTTAGGGGACAGGGAGCCTACGAGCAGTACTTC. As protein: CASQLRGQGAYEQYF.

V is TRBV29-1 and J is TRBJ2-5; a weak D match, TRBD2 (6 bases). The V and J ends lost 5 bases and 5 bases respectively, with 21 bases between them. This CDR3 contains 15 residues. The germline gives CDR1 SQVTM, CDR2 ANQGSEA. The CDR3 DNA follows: TGCAGCGTTCCCTGGAGGGTTCTACTCGGGGAGACCCAGTACTTC. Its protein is CSVPWRVLLGETQYF.

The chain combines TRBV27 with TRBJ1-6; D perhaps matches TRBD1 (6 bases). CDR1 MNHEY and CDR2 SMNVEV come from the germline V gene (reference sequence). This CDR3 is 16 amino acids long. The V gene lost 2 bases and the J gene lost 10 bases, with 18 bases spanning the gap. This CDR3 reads CASSLPRTVGGSPLHF. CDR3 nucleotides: TGTGCCAGCAGTTTACCAAGGACAGTAGGAGGCTCACCCCTCCACTTT.

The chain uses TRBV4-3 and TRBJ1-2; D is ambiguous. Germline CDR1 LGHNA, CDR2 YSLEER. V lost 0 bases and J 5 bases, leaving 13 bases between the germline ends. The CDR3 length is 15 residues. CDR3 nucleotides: TGCGCCAGCAGCCAAGATCTTCAGGACTTATATGGCTACACCTTC. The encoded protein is CASSQDLQDLYGYTF.